This T cell receptor beta chain stems from a study of cytomegalovirus exposure and HLA in healthy donors. PCR primers comprised 60 Vbeta and 13 Jbeta primers. TCRdb's table, derived via immunoSEQ multiplex PCR, lists solely in-frame clones and lacks some. The repertoire holds about 150,000 clones, with approximately 8.9% as singletons. This clone has just a few counts. Unmatched junction bases numbered 9, after V lost 3 bases and J lost 9 bases. Germline lookup yields CDR1 SEHNR and CDR2 FQNEAQ (reference sequence). The CDR3 sequence is 15 residues long. This rearrangement joins TRBV7-9 to TRBJ2-4, with TRBD2 matching 9 bases. This TCR derives from a middle-aged woman in good health and CMV-seropositive. The sequencing sample was made of PBMCs. The CDR3 sequence is CASSLIAGEGAIQYF. The CDR3 coding sequence is TGTGCCAGCAGCTTGATAGCGGGGGAAGGCGCCATTCAGTACTTC.